Sequencing of this T cell receptor beta chain was carried out in a study of shared clonotypes between healthy human individuals. The CDR3 has 14 amino acids. Trimming took 6 bases from V and 6 from J; bases not matched to a gene: 3. Germline CDR1 SGHVS, CDR2 FNYEAQ. TCRdb keeps only in-frame clones here, not all; method: immunoSEQ multiplex PCR. Counted here are some 2,000,000 clones, more than 90% occurring once; the ten biggest clones make up more than 0.1%. The V call is TRBV7-6, the J call TRBJ2-2, with 11 positions matching TRBD2. The TCR sequence derives from a man between 18 and 29 years old in good health. Sequences were obtained from naive CD4+ T cells sorted from blood. Subset: CD45RA+ positively selected. The CDR3 is CASSWGLAAGELFF. DNA of the CDR3: TGTGCCAGCAGTTGGGGACTAGCGGCCGGGGAGCTGTTTTTT.